The source of this T cell receptor beta chain is a study of OX40 agonist ivuxolimab in advanced cancers. General observations from the study: CD8+ T cells were the subset that, on average, had more expanded clones than CD4+.

From germline, CDR1 is MNHNS and CDR2 SASEGT. V dropped 5 bases and J dropped 7 bases, with 16 bases sitting between them. The CDR3 is 14 residues long. This clone was seen only once. Its target is not known. The cohort excluded patients with autoimmune disease history or systemic immunosuppression. Clones were read by immunoSEQ multiplex PCR, and TCRdb kept only the in-frame ones, dropping some. Seen here are approximately 84,000 clones, roughly 86% observed once, and the top ten hold just under 1%. This receptor was identified in an adult with an advanced solid tumor such as melanoma, head and neck, liver or kidney cancer. Specimen: CD4+ or CD8+ T cells sorted from blood, collected in a trial of the OX40 agonist ivuxolimab. The chain links TRBV6-1 to TRBJ2-3; no reliable D call. CDR3 region: CASSLTDRSYTQYF. For the CDR3, the DNA is TGTGCCAGCAGTTTGACCGACCGTTCTTATACGCAGTATTTT.